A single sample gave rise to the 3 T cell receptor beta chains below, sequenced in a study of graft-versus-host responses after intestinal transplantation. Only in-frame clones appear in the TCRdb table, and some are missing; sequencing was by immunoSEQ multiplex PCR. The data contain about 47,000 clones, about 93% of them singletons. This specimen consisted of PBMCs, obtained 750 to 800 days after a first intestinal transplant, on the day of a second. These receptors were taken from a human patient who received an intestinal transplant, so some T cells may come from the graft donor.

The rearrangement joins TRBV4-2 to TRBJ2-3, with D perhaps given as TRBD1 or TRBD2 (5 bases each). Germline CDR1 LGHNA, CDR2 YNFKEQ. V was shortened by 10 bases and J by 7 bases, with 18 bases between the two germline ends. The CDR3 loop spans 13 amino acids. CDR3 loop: CATTGTSGYTQYF. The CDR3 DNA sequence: TGTGCCACAACCGGGACGAGTGGGTATACGCAGTATTTT.

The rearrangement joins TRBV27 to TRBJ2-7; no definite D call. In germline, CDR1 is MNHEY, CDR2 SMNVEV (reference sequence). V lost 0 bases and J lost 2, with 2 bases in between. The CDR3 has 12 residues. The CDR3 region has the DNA TGTGCCAGCAGTTTATCGCCCTACGAGCAGTACTTC. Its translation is CASSLSPYEQYF.

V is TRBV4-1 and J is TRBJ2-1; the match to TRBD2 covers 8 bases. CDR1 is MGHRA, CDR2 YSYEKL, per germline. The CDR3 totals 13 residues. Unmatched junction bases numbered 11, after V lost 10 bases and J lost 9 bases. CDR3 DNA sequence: TGCGCCACCCGTGAGCGGGAGTCGCTTGAGCAGTTCTTC. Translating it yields CATRERESLEQFF.